These 22 T cell receptor beta chains originate from one sample sequenced in a study of T-cell reconstitution after alpha-beta-depleted transplantation in children. Preparation of the TCRbeta library involved a method that used unique molecular identifiers. TCRdb re-called the PCR reads with MiXCR, one entry per CDR3 protein. The sample yields about 610,000 distinct CDR3 sequences, over 9.5% seen once. Sequenced here: PBMCs from the stem cell graft donor, sampled from the stem cell graft. Source of these receptors: a human donor who donated a stem cell graft to a child with acute myeloid leukemia.

V gene TRBV20-1 combines with J gene TRBJ2-7; no clear D gene. With 5 bases removed from V and 0 bases from J, the gap between germline ends came to 5 bases. The CDR3 covers 11 residues. Germline values: CDR1 DFQATT, CDR2 SNEGSKA (reference sequence). The CDR3 region has the DNA TGCAGTGCTGACCGCTCCTACGAGCAGTACTTC. Its translation: CSADRSYEQYF.

This clonotype was observed a few times. Its ends do not fully match the called genes, so a read error is possible. The chain is built from TRBV20-1 and TRBJ2-1; 11 bases map to TRBD2. CDR3 length equals 16 residues. CDR1 is DFQATT, CDR2 SNEGSKA, per germline (reference sequence). The CDR3 bases are TGCTGTGCTAGAGATTTACTAGCGGGAGTATACAATGAGCAGTTCTTC. Translation gives CCARDLLAGVYNEQFF.

This clonotype was seen a single time. The rearrangement links TRBV10-3 to TRBJ2-6, with D unclear. Germline loops: CDR1 ENHRY, CDR2 SYGVKD. V was trimmed by 11 bases and J by 1 base, leaving 9 bases between them. This CDR3 spans 13 amino acids. The CDR3: CAVAVSGANVLTF. The CDR3 coding sequence is TGTGCCGTAGCCGTATCTGGGGCCAACGTCCTGACTTTC.

This clonotype was seen a handful of times. In DNA form, the CDR3 reads TGTGCCAGGGGGTCAGAGGAGGCTTTCTTT. Translated: CARGSEEAFF. The gene calls are TRBV6-4 and TRBJ1-1, with no clear D. From germline, CDR1 is MRHNA and CDR2 SNTAGT. V lost 9 bases and J 11 bases, leaving 13 bases between the germline ends. The CDR3 loop spans 10 amino acids.

This clonotype was seen a few times. This sequence joins TRBV29-1 and TRBJ2-3, with a weak D call TRBD2 (6 bases). The CDR3 spans 14 residues. Germline V CDR1 and CDR2: SQVTM, ANQGSEA. Trimming stripped 6 bases from V and 6 bases from J, with 19 bases between. DNA for the CDR3: TGCAGCGTCTCGGGGGAATCCTCCCGTGATACGCAGTATTTT. It translates to CSVSGESSRDTQYF.

This clonotype has a handful of counts. The J gene is TRBJ1-4, the V gene TRBV29-1, with 11 bases aligning to TRBD1. Germline CDR1 is SQVTM and CDR2 is ANQGSEA. This CDR3 is built from 15 residues. V trimming: 3 bases; J trimming: 10 bases; junction bases outside the gene matches: 10. CDR3 sequence: CSVELVDRGPRKLFF. The CDR3 DNA sequence: TGCAGCGTTGAGTTGGTGGACAGGGGGCCGCGAAAACTGTTTTTT.

This clonotype was seen at least ten times. The chain employs TRBV29-1 and TRBJ2-3; possible D gene TRBD2, 7 bases. The CDR3 length is 12 residues. Trimming removed 7 bases from V and 6 bases from J, with 14 bases in between. Germline-derived CDR1 and CDR2 are SQVTM and ANQGSEA. The CDR3, as DNA: TGCAGCGCCTCCCGGGGGGCCGATACGCAGTATTTT. Translation: CSASRGADTQYF.

The gene calls are TRBV7-2 and TRBJ2-5; 11 positions match TRBD1. The V segment lost 6 bases and the J segment 7 bases; nucleotides outside the gene matches: 7. The CDR3 is made up of 14 amino acids. CDR1 is SGHTA, CDR2 FQGNSA, per germline. The CDR3 sequence: CASSSGTGGWTQYF. CDR3 bases: TGTGCCAGCAGTTCCGGGACAGGGGGTTGGACCCAGTACTTC.

The genes are TRBV29-1 and TRBJ2-1, with 7 bases lining up with TRBD2. The CDR3 sequence is 18 residues long. The germline V gene has CDR1 SQVTM and CDR2 ANQGSEA. V lost 7 bases to trimming and J lost 5 bases; unmatched junction nucleotides: 23. The CDR3 here is CSAGHKITLGGLNNEQFF. The DNA for the CDR3 is TGCAGCGCGGGTCATAAAATTACTCTGGGGGGGTTGAACAATGAGCAGTTCTTC.

This clonotype was detected many times. The V and J genes are TRBV29-1 and TRBJ2-5, with TRBD2 matching over 9 bases. Germline CDR1 SQVTM, CDR2 ANQGSEA. The CDR3 contains 13 residues. The ends lost 4 bases at V and 4 bases at J; junction bases unmatched: 4. This chain's CDR3 is CSVAGTSPETQYF. The CDR3 region has the DNA TGCAGCGTTGCCGGGACTAGCCCAGAGACCCAGTACTTC.

The sample holds a few counts of this clonotype. This chain uses TRBV4-3 with TRBJ2-1; TRBD2 might be the D (5 bases). Germline CDR1 LGHNA, CDR2 YSLEER. Trimming left V 3 bases short and J 0 bases short, with 18 bases between. The CDR3 covers 18 residues. CDR3 in amino acids: CASSHRGEITISYNEQFF. The CDR3 coding sequence is TGCGCCAGCAGCCATCGGGGAGAGATTACCATCTCCTACAATGAGCAGTTCTTC.

This clonotype was counted ten times or more. V usage is TRBV7-9 and J usage is TRBJ1-1, with D unresolved. Germline V gives CDR1 SEHNR, CDR2 FQNEAQ (reference sequence). The CDR3 loop spans 13 amino acids. Trimming left V 3 bases short and J 0 bases short, with 5 bases between. The CDR3: CASSFDLNTEAFF. The CDR3 DNA is TGTGCCAGCAGCTTCGACCTGAACACTGAAGCTTTCTTT.

This clonotype appeared many times. J is TRBJ2-5 and V is TRBV6-1; D is perhaps TRBD2 (6 bases). CDR3 size: 13 residues. The germline V and J ends were trimmed by 6 bases and 3 bases, with 11 bases remaining between them. The germline gives CDR1 MNHNS, CDR2 SASEGT. CDR3 protein: CASRQTRKETQYF. The CDR3 DNA is TGTGCCAGCAGGCAGACTAGGAAAGAGACCCAGTACTTC.

The V gene is TRBV7-9, the J gene TRBJ2-5; TRBD2 aligns across 11 bases. V lost 3 bases to trimming and J lost 4 bases; unmatched junction nucleotides: 7. The CDR3 loop spans 16 amino acids. The germline gives CDR1 SEHNR, CDR2 FQNEAQ (reference sequence). The CDR3 region is CASSFLSGRAVETQYF. In nucleotides, the CDR3 is TGTGCCAGCAGCTTCCTTAGCGGGAGGGCCGTAGAGACCCAGTACTTC. Full variable domain (outside the CDR3, taken from reference TRBV7-9 and TRBJ2-5): DTGVSQNPRHKITKRGQNVTFRCDPISEHNRLYWYRQTLGQGPEFLTYFQNEAQLEKSRLLSDRFSAERPKGSFSTLEIQRTEQGDSAMYLCASSFLSGRAVETQYFGPGTRLLVL.

Ten or more counts support this clonotype. The rearrangement links TRBV7-3 to TRBJ2-1; TRBD2 is a possible D gene (5 bases). The CDR3 sequence is 16 residues long. V lost 6 bases to trimming and J lost 3 bases, with 18 bases between them. The V gene's germline CDR1 is SGHTA and CDR2 FQGTGA. The CDR3 DNA sequence: TGTGCCAGCAGTCTAAGAGCCGGAGGTCTCTACAATGAGCAGTTCTTC. Translation: CASSLRAGGLYNEQFF.

This clonotype was picked up many times. This chain links TRBV2 with TRBJ2-7, with 8 bases that match TRBD2. V trimming: 5 bases; J trimming: 0 bases; junction bases outside the gene matches: 9. Germline V gene data show CDR1 as SNHLY and CDR2 as FYNNEI. CDR3 size: 16 residues. In nucleotides, the CDR3 is TGTGCCAGCAGTCCGATACTAGCGGACCGCTCCTACGAGCAGTACTTC. Its translation: CASSPILADRSYEQYF.

This clonotype was seen more than once but under ten times. The genes are TRBV25-1 and TRBJ2-3; 12 bases line up with TRBD2. The CDR3 runs 17 residues. The V gene end was trimmed by 1 base and the J gene end by 4 bases; junction bases not matched to a gene: 6. Germline loops: CDR1 MGHDK, CDR2 SYGVNS. The CDR3 protein is CASSELVTSGGSDTQYF. DNA for the CDR3: TGTGCCAGCAGTGAATTGGTGACTAGCGGGGGCTCAGATACGCAGTATTTT.

As regards this clonotype: Its ends do not fully match the called genes, so a read error is possible. The V call is TRBV4-1, the J call TRBJ2-3; TRBD2 aligns across 10 bases. The germline CDR1 and CDR2 sequences are MGHRA and YSYEKL. The CDR3 extends over 16 amino acids. CDR3 bases: TGTGCCAGCAGCCCCGAGAAGCGGGAGGGGGCGGATACGCAGTATTTT. Its translation is CASSPEKREGADTQYF.

This clonotype was seen more than once but under ten times. The chain uses TRBV20-1 and TRBJ2-3, with 7 positions matching TRBD1. Germline V gene lookup returns CDR1 DFQATT and CDR2 SNEGSKA (reference sequence). V lost 0 bases to trimming and J lost 4 bases; unmatched junction nucleotides: 7. The CDR3 contains 15 residues. The CDR3 reads CSAREGQRLADTQYF. The CDR3 nucleotides read TGCAGTGCTAGAGAGGGACAGCGGCTGGCAGATACGCAGTATTTT.

The chain couples TRBV10-3 to TRBJ2-3; D gene uncertain. The germline CDR1 and CDR2 sequences are ENHRY and SYGVKD. Trimming pared 0 bases from V and 3 bases from J, leaving 7 bases between. The CDR3 covers 14 residues. CDR3 DNA sequence: TGTGCCATCAGTGAGTCGCTGGGTACAGATACGCAGTATTTT. It translates to CAISESLGTDTQYF.

This chain connects TRBV20-1 to TRBJ1-5; D is unresolved. V was shortened by 0 bases and J by 2 bases, with 11 bases between the two germline ends. Germline CDR1 is DFQATT and CDR2 is SNEGSKA (reference sequence). The length of the CDR3 is 15 residues. Here the CDR3 reads CSAREVQARNQPQHF. CDR3 DNA sequence: TGCAGTGCTAGAGAGGTCCAGGCACGCAATCAGCCCCAGCATTTT.

The gene calls are TRBV20-1 and TRBJ1-1, with a possible D match to TRBD1 (5 bases). The V and J ends lost 0 bases and 1 base respectively, with 12 bases between them. The CDR3 has 15 amino acids. CDR1 DFQATT and CDR2 SNEGSKA come from the germline V gene (reference sequence). The CDR3 sequence is CSARDAQGTNTEAFF. The CDR3 region has the DNA TGCAGTGCTAGAGATGCCCAGGGCACGAACACTGAAGCTTTCTTT.